This T cell receptor beta chain was identified during a study of blood T cell repertoires in COVID-19. Turning to the study itself: T cells, B-cell-depleted T cells, or PBMCs supplied cDNA or gDNA.

To note about this clone: The conserved closing phenylalanine or tryptophan is absent in this CDR3, likely reflecting a read error.

Per the original methods: The authors estimated nucleated cell counts from reference gene primer amplification. Libraries were prepared by immunoSEQ multiplex PCR; TCRdb keeps only in-frame clonotypes and omits some of them. Clonal size and the V and J genes are those of that table, whereas D and trimming came from the DNA. The sample includes hundreds of thousands of clones, roughly nine tenths seen only once; the top ten take approximately 12%. The receptor was derived from a woman between 18 and 29 years old who had recovered from COVID-19. The sequenced sample consisted of peripheral blood.

The DNA for the CDR3 is TGTGCCAGTAGTATGGTGACAGGGGCGGATGGCTACACCCTC. Translation: CASSMVTGADGYTL. This sequence joins TRBV19 and TRBJ1-2; 8 nucleotides agree with TRBD1. With 3 bases clipped from V and 6 bases from J, the junction kept 6 bases outside the gene matches. Germline-derived CDR1 and CDR2 are LNHDA and SQIVND (reference sequence). The CDR3 loop spans 14 amino acids.